One and the same sample provided the 25 T cell receptor beta chains below, sequenced in a study of T cells after yellow fever vaccination. TCRdb passed the 5' RACE reads through MiXCR, listing each CDR3 protein once. The table has about 140,000 distinct CDR3 sequences, 7% to 9% seen once; the top ten hold under 0.85%. The sequences come from CD4+ T cells sorted from PBMCs, collected 5 days after the yellow fever booster vaccination. The source of these receptors is a man aged 25 to 40 who received the YFV17D yellow fever vaccine.

This clonotype is medium-sized (0.01 to 0.1%). The chain combines TRBV29-1 with TRBJ2-5, with D unresolved. The length of the CDR3 is 12 residues. V was shortened by 4 bases and J by 7 bases, with 13 bases between the two germline ends. Per the germline V gene, CDR1 is SQVTM and CDR2 is ANQGSEA. The CDR3 sequence is CSVAVQAGTQYF. Here the CDR3 DNA reads TGCAGCGTTGCGGTTCAGGCAGGGACCCAGTACTTC.

This chain connects TRBV24-1 to TRBJ2-5; D uncertain. Germline CDR1 KGHDR, CDR2 SFDVKD. V was trimmed by 4 bases and J by 5 bases, leaving 4 bases between them. The CDR3 sequence is 11 residues long. CDR3 DNA: TGTGCCACCAGTGAGTGTGAGACCCAGTACTTC. Residues: CATSECETQYF.

This clonotype was found many times. Here the CDR3 DNA reads TGCGCCAGCAGCTTGGCCGCTACTAGCGGCTCCTACGAGCAGTACTTC. This translates into CASSLAATSGSYEQYF. This chain connects TRBV5-1 to TRBJ2-7; 8 nucleotides match TRBD2. V was clipped by 0 bases and J by 0 bases; unmatched bases: 5. This CDR3 comprises 16 residues. CDR1 and CDR2 (germline): SGHRS, YFSETQ.

This clonotype has ten or more counts. Here the CDR3 DNA reads TGTGCCAGCAGCTTAGAGGGACTAGCGGGAGGCTACGAGCAGTACTTC. Its protein is CASSLEGLAGGYEQYF. The chain couples TRBV7-2 to TRBJ2-7, with 15 bases that match TRBD2. CDR1 SGHTA and CDR2 FQGNSA come from the germline V gene. The V segment lost 1 base and the J segment 3 bases; nucleotides outside the gene matches: 1. This CDR3 is built from 16 residues.

The table lists this clonotype with many counts. The V call is TRBV5-6, the J call TRBJ2-7, with D possibly TRBD1 on 6 matching bases. Trimming removed 2 bases at V and 3 bases at J, with 12 bases between. This CDR3 has 14 amino acids. Per the germline V gene, CDR1 is SGHDT and CDR2 is YYEEEE. As DNA, the CDR3 is TGTGCCAGCAGCTTAGGAGGACAGAACTACGAGCAGTACTTC. The encoded protein is CASSLGGQNYEQYF.

This clonotype was observed at least ten times. The chain combines TRBV7-2 with TRBJ2-7, with 7 bases fitting TRBD2. Germline CDR1 and CDR2: SGHTA and FQGNSA. CDR3 length: 14 residues. Trimming removed 3 bases from V and 6 bases from J; junction bases left unmatched: 8. The CDR3 DNA sequence: TGTGCCAGCAGCTTGGCTAGCGGCGATTTCGAGCAGTACTTC. This translates into CASSLASGDFEQYF. The variable domain in full, completed from reference TRBV7-2 and TRBJ2-7, reads GAGVSQSPSNKVTEKGKDVELRCDPISGHTALYWYRQSLGQGLEFLIYFQGNSAPDKSGLPSDRFSAERTGGSVSTLTIQRTQQEDSAVYLCASSLASGDFEQYFGPGTRLTVT.

This clonotype has only a few counts. This chain joins TRBV7-2 and TRBJ2-7; D may match TRBD1 or TRBD2 (7 bases each). Germline assignment: CDR1 SGHTA and CDR2 FQGNSA. The CDR3 loop spans 13 amino acids. The germline V and J ends were trimmed by 4 bases and 6 bases, with 13 bases remaining between them. The CDR3 DNA reads TGTGCCAGCAGCTCACAGGGGAGGGGCGAGCAGTACTTC. It translates to CASSSQGRGEQYF.

The table lists this clonotype with many counts. The chain links TRBV21-1 to TRBJ2-7; TRBD2 is the table's D call, not checked against the DNA. TRBV21-1 is assigned pseudogene status. CDR3 length: 12 amino acids. The CDR3 loop reads CASSLEVREQYF. The CDR3 DNA sequence: TGTGCCAGCAGCTTGGAGGTTCGCGAGCAGTACTTC.

This clonotype appeared many times. The chain links TRBV11-2 to TRBJ2-1; D might be TRBD1 or TRBD2, each matching 5 bases. V was pared by 1 base and J by 16 bases, with 17 bases between. The germline V gene has CDR1 SGHAT and CDR2 FQNNGV. The CDR3 loop spans 13 amino acids. DNA for the CDR3: TGTGCCAGCAGCTTAGCCTCAGGGAGATACTACTTCTTC. Its protein is CASSLASGRYYFF.

This clonotype has a count of ten or more. The chain uses TRBV5-4 and TRBJ2-1, with D hard to call. Germline assignment: CDR1 SGHNT and CDR2 YYREEE (reference sequence). The V and J ends lost 1 base and 9 bases respectively, with 5 bases between them. This CDR3 is built from 11 residues. CDR3 region: CASSLFGEQFF. Written as DNA, the CDR3 is TGTGCCAGCAGCTTGTTTGGTGAGCAGTTCTTC.

Worth noting for this clonotype: A much more abundant neighbour one base away suggests this may be a read error. The chain couples TRBV20-1 to TRBJ1-4; 9 nucleotides align to TRBD1. Germline CDR1 DFQATT, CDR2 SNEGSKA (reference sequence). The length of the CDR3 is 10 residues. With 6 bases clipped from V and 12 bases from J, the junction kept 2 bases outside the gene matches. CDR3 residues: CSAGDRELFF. The CDR3 nucleotides read TGCAGTGCCGGGGACAGGGAACTGTTTTTT.

The chain joins TRBV7-9 to TRBJ2-1; D is unresolved. CDR1 is SEHNR, CDR2 FQNEAQ, per germline (reference sequence). This CDR3 has 15 residues. V shed 1 base and J shed 2 bases, with 9 bases lying between them. CDR3 DNA: TGTGCCAGCAGCTTAGGGAGAATCCCCTACAATGAGCAGTTCTTC. It encodes CASSLGRIPYNEQFF.

This clonotype was recorded many times. The chain combines TRBV10-3 with TRBJ2-3; D may be TRBD1 or TRBD2 (5 bases each). Per the germline V gene, CDR1 is ENHRY and CDR2 is SYGVKD. The ends were cut back, 9 bases at V and 4 bases at J, with 20 bases in the middle. The length of the CDR3 is 15 residues. The CDR3 nucleotides are TGTGCCATGGCGAGTTCAGGGACCCCGGCAGATACGCAGTATTTT. Protein product: CAMASSGTPADTQYF.

V and J are TRBV7-2 and TRBJ2-1, with D perhaps TRBD2 (5 bases). The CDR3 runs 13 residues. Trimming took off 1 base at V and 5 bases at J, with 6 bases between the two ends. CDR1 and CDR2 from the germline V gene are SGHTA and FQGNSA. CDR3 nucleotide sequence: TGTGCCAGCAGCTTAGGGCGGGACAATGAGCAGTTCTTC. This encodes CASSLGRDNEQFF.

This clonotype was counted many times. The CDR3: CASSLGAVGGSRSDEQYF. In DNA form, the CDR3 reads TGTGCCAGCAGCTTAGGGGCTGTAGGCGGGAGTCGGAGCGACGAGCAGTACTTC. The genes are TRBV11-1 and TRBJ2-7; 7 bases map to TRBD2. Germline V gene lookup returns CDR1 SGHAT and CDR2 FQDESV (reference sequence). V was clipped by 1 base and J by 5 bases; unmatched bases: 17. The CDR3 runs to 18 residues.

This clonotype was detected many times. The J gene is TRBJ2-7, the V gene TRBV18, with 9 bases identical to TRBD1. CDR3 length equals 17 residues. The junction had 16 bases not matched to a gene; V was cut back by 8 bases and J by 2 bases. Germline-derived CDR1 and CDR2 are KGHSH and LQKENI. This chain's CDR3 is CASTGTGYSTPTYEQYF. CDR3 nucleotides: TGTGCCAGCACCGGGACAGGGTACTCCACTCCAACCTACGAGCAGTACTTC.

This clonotype was detected only a few times. This chain joins TRBV5-5 and TRBJ1-2; 7 bases line up with TRBD1. This CDR3 has 14 residues. The V segment lost 4 bases and the J segment 2 bases; nucleotides outside the gene matches: 5. Germline lookup yields CDR1 SGHKS and CDR2 YYEKEE (reference sequence). CDR3 sequence: CASSPGQSNYGYTF. The CDR3 DNA reads TGTGCCAGCAGCCCGGGACAGTCCAACTATGGCTACACCTTC.

Many counts were recorded for this clonotype. CDR3 loop: CASTPLAGGTYEQYF. DNA of the CDR3: TGTGCCAGCACCCCTCTAGCGGGAGGAACCTACGAGCAGTACTTC. This chain links TRBV27 with TRBJ2-7; 11 nucleotides line up with TRBD2. Germline values: CDR1 MNHEY, CDR2 SMNVEV (reference sequence). This CDR3 spans 15 amino acids. Trimming removed 7 bases from V and 2 bases from J; junction bases left unmatched: 7.

Remarks on this clonotype: A much larger clone differs by one base, so this may be a read error. The chain links TRBV20-1 to TRBJ2-1; 10 nucleotides line up with TRBD2. CDR3 length: 14 residues. Germline CDR1 and CDR2: DFQATT and SNEGSKA (reference sequence). Trimming removed 6 bases from V and 6 bases from J; junction bases left unmatched: 8. The chain's CDR3 is CSARLAGVPNEQFF. The CDR3 DNA reads TGCAGTGCCCGTCTAGCGGGAGTGCCCAATGAGCAGTTCTTC.

This clonotype was observed many times. CDR3 sequence: CSVDTGTGATGELFF. DNA for the CDR3: TGCAGCGTTGATACCGGGACAGGAGCTACCGGGGAGCTGTTTTTT. The chain employs TRBV29-1 and TRBJ2-2; TRBD1 matches 8 bases. This CDR3 has 15 amino acids. Germline V gene data show CDR1 as SQVTM and CDR2 as ANQGSEA. The V and J ends lost 3 bases and 5 bases, in that order; junction bases with no gene match: 8.

This clonotype showed up many times. The chain combines TRBV6-1 with TRBJ2-3; TRBD2 aligns across 13 bases. This CDR3 is 16 amino acids long. Germline CDR1 and CDR2: MNHNS and SASEGT. After removal of 6 bases from V and 5 bases from J, the junction contained 8 bases not matched to a gene. CDR3 sequence (DNA): TGTGCCAGCAGCCGACTAGCGGGAGGCCGGGAAGATACGCAGTATTTT. Protein sequence: CASSRLAGGREDTQYF.

This clonotype was seen only a few times. The genes are TRBV20-1 and TRBJ2-1; TRBD2 is a possible D gene (6 bases). The V end lost 8 bases, the J end lost 0 bases, and 17 bases lay between the germline ends. The CDR3 loop spans 15 amino acids. Looked up from germline, CDR1 is DFQATT and CDR2 is SNEGSKA (reference sequence). This CDR3 reads CSIGRDVSSYNEQFF. DNA of the CDR3: TGCAGTATTGGGCGGGATGTGAGCTCCTACAATGAGCAGTTCTTC.

Regarding this clonotype: This may stem from a read error, because a much larger clone lies one nucleotide away. J is TRBJ2-7 and V is TRBV12-3 or TRBV12-4; D remains ambiguous. The V gene lost 8 bases and the J gene lost 2 bases, with 13 bases spanning the gap. This CDR3 is 13 amino acids long. CDR3 residues: CASYEDPTYEQYF. CDR3 coding DNA: TGTGCCAGCTATGAGGACCCAACCTACGAGCAGTACTTC.

This clonotype was counted many times. This CDR3 reads CASSLVSGRWHEQFF. The CDR3 DNA reads as TGTGCCAGCAGCTTAGTTAGCGGGAGGTGGCATGAGCAGTTCTTC. This chain joins TRBV7-3 and TRBJ2-1; 10 nucleotides match TRBD2. Trimming removed 2 bases from V and 8 bases from J; junction bases left unmatched: 6. Germline V gene sequence: CDR1 SGHTA, CDR2 FQGTGA. This CDR3 contains 15 residues.

This clonotype was detected ten times or more. The V gene is TRBV24-1, the J gene TRBJ2-3, with 10 bases matching TRBD1. This CDR3 contains 16 residues. V shed 1 base, J shed 4 bases, and the junction held 4 bases outside the gene matches. Germline V gene sequence: CDR1 KGHDR, CDR2 SFDVKD. CDR3 bases: TGTGCCACCAGTGATTTAGGACAGGGGGTCTCAGATACGCAGTATTTT. Its protein product is CATSDLGQGVSDTQYF.